Presented here are 30 T cell receptor beta chains from one specimen sequenced in a study of T-cell reconstitution after alpha-beta-depleted transplantation in children. TCRbeta library construction was performed incorporating unique molecular identifiers. TCRdb used MiXCR to reprocess the PCR reads, holding one entry per CDR3 protein. The top ten hold 36% of the sample, which has 450,000 to 700,000 distinct CDR3 sequences, 27% seen once. Here the sequenced sample was PBMCs, taken before TCRalphabeta/CD19-depleted stem cell transplant. The receptors were sampled from a boy younger than two with Wiskott-Aldrich syndrome, due to receive a stem cell transplant.

The V call is TRBV5-5, the J call TRBJ2-1; possible D gene TRBD2, 5 bases. The CDR3 has 14 residues. The V gene's germline CDR1 is SGHKS and CDR2 YYEKEE (reference sequence). Trimming removed 1 base from V and 6 bases from J, with 11 bases in between. The CDR3 loop reads CASSLTSYFNEQFF. The CDR3 DNA follows: TGTGCCAGCAGCTTGACTAGTTATTTCAATGAGCAGTTCTTC.

The chain combines TRBV5-1 with TRBJ2-1, with TRBD2 matching over 7 bases. The V gene end was trimmed by 0 bases and the J gene end by 3 bases; junction bases not matched to a gene: 15. The CDR3 loop spans 19 amino acids. Germline V gene lookup returns CDR1 SGHRS and CDR2 YFSETQ. DNA for the CDR3: TGCGCCAGCAGCTTGGTTTTGGGAGGGGCCCACTACCTCTACAATGAGCAGTTCTTC. Protein product: CASSLVLGGAHYLYNEQFF.

As for this clonotype: The conserved phenylalanine or tryptophan is not found at the CDR3 terminus, so this likely reflects a read error. The J gene is TRBJ1-1, the V gene TRBV7-3; D not resolved. The CDR3 consists of 15 residues. Germline V gene data show CDR1 as SGHTA and CDR2 as FQGTGA. V lost 0 bases, J lost 1 base, and 9 bases lay in between. The CDR3 is CASSLTRLGNTEAFL. The CDR3 nucleotides are TGTGCCAGCAGCTTAACGCGGTTGGGGAACACTGAAGCTTTCTTG.

This clonotype showed up just a few times. The chain combines TRBV20-1 with TRBJ1-4, with D possibly being TRBD1 (6 bases). The germline V gene encodes CDR1 DFQATT and CDR2 SNEGSKA (reference sequence). The V end lost 5 bases, the J end lost 5 bases, and 12 bases lay between the germline ends. The CDR3 has 13 amino acids. The CDR3 DNA is TGCAGTGCTGAGGGGGACCTCAATGAAAAACTGTTTTTT. Protein: CSAEGDLNEKLFF.

This clonotype has more than one count but fewer than ten. The CDR3 DNA is TGTGCCAGCAGCTTTGCGGCAGGCCAGAACACTGAAGCTTTCTTT. As protein: CASSFAAGQNTEAFF. The V gene is TRBV7-8, the J gene TRBJ1-1, with D unclear. Germline-derived CDR1 and CDR2 are SGHVS and FQNEAQ. The CDR3 has 15 residues. Trimming shortened V by 3 bases and J by 1 base, and 12 bases separated the two germline ends.

The chain uses TRBV4-1 and TRBJ2-1; D uncertain. The CDR3 totals 18 residues. The ends were cut back, 3 bases at V and 9 bases at J, with 27 bases in the middle. CDR1 is MGHRA, CDR2 YSYEKL, per germline. For the CDR3, the DNA is TGCGCCAGCAGCCAGCCTAAAGTGATTCCCCCCAACTCCGGTGAGCAGTTCTTC. Translated: CASSQPKVIPPNSGEQFF.

This clonotype occurred a few times. The gene calls are TRBV27 and TRBJ2-7, with a weak D call TRBD1 (6 bases). V was clipped by 3 bases and J by 3 bases, with 21 bases between them. The CDR3 contains 17 residues. The germline CDR1 and CDR2 sequences are MNHEY and SMNVEV (reference sequence). The CDR3, as DNA: TGTGCCAGCAGTTTCATTCAACAGGGAGTCCTACTCTACGAGCAGTACTTC. It specifies CASSFIQQGVLLYEQYF.

The rearrangement joins TRBV9 to TRBJ2-3; D is perhaps TRBD1 or TRBD2 (5 bases each). The CDR3 has 15 amino acids. From germline, CDR1 is SGDLS and CDR2 YYNGEE. V gave up 4 bases and J gave up 11 bases, with 23 bases separating them. Here the CDR3 DNA reads TGTGCCAGCAGCCCCGAGCAGGGAGCGTGGTATATGCAGTATTTT. Amino acid sequence: CASSPEQGAWYMQYF. The full variable domain, rest sourced from reference TRBV9 and TRBJ2-3, is DSGVTQTPKHLITATGQRVTLRCSPRSGDLSVYWYQQSLDQGLQFLIQYYNGEERAKGNILERFSAQQFPDLHSELNLSSLELGDSALYFCASSPEQGAWYMQYFGPGTRLTVL.

This clonotype has just a few counts. The V and J genes are TRBV30 and TRBJ2-2; D ambiguous. This CDR3 has 15 amino acids. V was clipped by 1 base and J by 0 bases, with 9 bases between them. Germline lookup yields CDR1 GTSNPN and CDR2 SVGIG (reference sequence). CDR3 loop: CAWSGRLANTGELFF. CDR3 sequence (DNA): TGTGCCTGGAGTGGAAGGCTAGCGAACACCGGGGAGCTGTTTTTT.

The chain employs TRBV10-1 and TRBJ2-7; perhaps D is TRBD1 or TRBD2 (5 bases each). The germline CDR1 and CDR2 sequences are WNHNN and SYGVQD (reference sequence). This CDR3 region has 12 residues. Trimming took off 6 bases at V and 4 bases at J, with 10 bases between the two ends. CDR3 loop: CASSRGPYEQYF. The DNA of the CDR3 is TGCGCCAGCAGCCGGGGACCTTACGAGCAGTACTTC.

This clonotype turned up a few times. The rearrangement uses TRBV27 and TRBJ2-3, with 13 bases that match TRBD2. Trimming removed 5 bases from V and 0 bases from J; junction bases left unmatched: 14. This CDR3 contains 20 residues. Germline V lookup: CDR1 MNHEY, CDR2 SMNVEV (reference sequence). The CDR3 sequence is CASSHTSTSGRRWSTDTQYF. For the CDR3, the DNA is TGTGCCAGCAGTCACACATCGACTAGCGGGAGGAGGTGGAGCACAGATACGCAGTATTTT.

This clonotype was observed a handful of times. The V gene is TRBV2, the J gene TRBJ2-1, with 9 bases that match TRBD2. This CDR3 has 17 residues. Germline trimming cut 3 bases from V and 10 bases from J; bases unmatched to any gene: 16. From germline, CDR1 is SNHLY and CDR2 FYNNEI. In nucleotides, the CDR3 is TGTGCCAGCAGTGAGTCCGCCCTAGCGGGAAGGTTACGGGAGCAGTTCTTC. This sequence encodes CASSESALAGRLREQFF.

The gene calls are TRBV19 and TRBJ1-2; D is uncertain. Trimming stripped 5 bases from V and 0 bases from J, with 13 bases between. Germline CDR1 reads LNHDA; CDR2 reads SQIVND (reference sequence). This CDR3 is built from 15 residues. The CDR3 protein is CASSWIGTANYGYTF. CDR3 DNA: TGTGCCAGTAGTTGGATAGGCACGGCTAACTATGGCTACACCTTC.

The chain joins TRBV20-1 to TRBJ2-1; TRBD2 agrees at 11 bases. From germline, CDR1 is DFQATT and CDR2 SNEGSKA (reference sequence). The trim removed 3 bases at V and 8 bases at J, leaving 6 bases unmatched. This CDR3 is built from 14 residues. The chain's CDR3 is CSASSSGRIYEQFF. The CDR3 region has the DNA TGCAGTGCTAGTTCTAGCGGGAGGATATATGAGCAGTTCTTC.

V and J are TRBV9 and TRBJ2-6; D is unclear. V lost 4 bases and J lost 0, with 8 bases in between. CDR1 is SGDLS and CDR2 is YYNGEE in the germline V gene. This CDR3 is 15 amino acids long. This CDR3 reads CASSSRYSGANVLTF. The CDR3 DNA reads TGTGCCAGCAGCTCCCGATACTCTGGGGCCAACGTCCTGACTTTC.

This clonotype turned up a few times. The chain carries TRBV10-3 and TRBJ2-7, with 7 bases aligning to TRBD2. Germline V lookup: CDR1 ENHRY, CDR2 SYGVKD. CDR3 size: 14 residues. Germline trimming cut 6 bases from V and 3 bases from J; bases unmatched to any gene: 8. CDR3 bases: TGTGCCATCAGCGCTGGGCTAGCGGTCTACGAGCAGTACTTC. It specifies CAISAGLAVYEQYF.

The chain recombines TRBV5-1 with TRBJ2-7, with 12 positions matching TRBD2. After removal of 2 bases from V and 6 bases from J, the junction contained 15 bases not matched to a gene. CDR3 size: 18 residues. The germline V gene has CDR1 SGHRS and CDR2 YFSETQ. The CDR3: CASSFDSSGRALGREQYF. CDR3 in DNA: TGCGCCAGCAGCTTTGATTCTAGCGGGAGGGCCCTGGGTCGCGAGCAGTACTTC.

CDR3 residues: CASSLFTSVNYEQYF. CDR3 nucleotides: TGCGCCAGCAGCTTGTTTACTAGCGTGAATTACGAGCAGTACTTC. The rearrangement links TRBV5-1 to TRBJ2-7, with 7 bases lining up with TRBD2. CDR1 is SGHRS, CDR2 YFSETQ, per germline. CDR3 length: 15 amino acids. V lost 1 base, J lost 4 bases, and 8 bases stayed unmatched.

The genes are TRBV5-1 and TRBJ2-1; D is ambiguous. CDR1 is SGHRS, CDR2 YFSETQ, per germline. The V and J ends lost 0 bases and 7 bases respectively, with 14 bases between them. The CDR3 has 15 residues. CDR3 amino acids: CASSLASTPQNEQFF. CDR3 in DNA: TGCGCCAGCAGCTTGGCTTCGACTCCCCAAAATGAGCAGTTCTTC.

The J gene is TRBJ2-1, the V gene TRBV4-1; D gene unclear. From germline, CDR1 is MGHRA and CDR2 YSYEKL. The CDR3 is 12 residues long. V was trimmed by 3 bases and J by 4 bases, leaving 4 bases between them. CDR3 loop: CASSQRYNEQFF. The CDR3 DNA is TGCGCCAGCAGCCAGCGATACAATGAGCAGTTCTTC.

The V call is TRBV19, the J call TRBJ2-7; D perhaps matches TRBD1 (5 bases). CDR3 size: 14 residues. Germline CDR1 is LNHDA and CDR2 is SQIVND (reference sequence). The V end was cut by 6 bases, the J end by 5 bases, with 17 bases between. The CDR3: CASRLVTGSHEQYF. Here the CDR3 DNA reads TGTGCCAGTAGGCTGGTCACAGGTTCCCACGAGCAGTACTTC.

The table lists this clonotype with many counts. The chain couples TRBV12-3 or TRBV12-4 to TRBJ2-7, with 7 nucleotides matching TRBD2. Trimming cost V 11 bases and J 6 bases; bases outside gene matches: 19. This CDR3 is 15 amino acids long. This CDR3 reads CASSFRHTSAGEQYF. CDR3 bases: TGTGCCTCCAGTTTCCGGCACACTAGCGCCGGCGAGCAGTACTTC.

Written as DNA, the CDR3 is TGCAGTGCTAGATCGGGACCCTCCTACAATGAGCAGTTCTTC. This gives the protein CSARSGPSYNEQFF. This chain uses TRBV20-1 with TRBJ2-1, with D perhaps assigned TRBD1 or TRBD2 (5 bases each). V lost 2 bases to trimming and J lost 0 bases, with 8 bases between them. Looked up from germline, CDR1 is DFQATT and CDR2 is SNEGSKA (reference sequence). This CDR3 is 14 amino acids long.

This sequence joins TRBV10-3 and TRBJ2-1; D is ambiguous. Germline lookup yields CDR1 ENHRY and CDR2 SYGVKD. V was pared by 6 bases and J by 3 bases, with 18 bases between. The length of the CDR3 is 16 residues. CDR3 nucleotide sequence: TGTGCCATCAGCCCTTCAGGAGTTATAGTCTACAATGAGCAGTTCTTC. Translation: CAISPSGVIVYNEQFF.

The chain carries TRBV20-1 and TRBJ2-1; 7 nucleotides match TRBD2. J lost 2 bases, V lost 7 bases, and 2 bases had no gene match. Germline CDR1 reads DFQATT; CDR2 reads SNEGSKA (reference sequence). The CDR3 extends over 12 amino acids. This chain's CDR3 is CSGEGTYNEQFF. The DNA for the CDR3 is TGCAGTGGGGAGGGTACCTACAATGAGCAGTTCTTC.

The V gene is TRBV4-2, the J gene TRBJ2-7; D ambiguous. CDR3 size: 12 residues. In germline, CDR1 is LGHNA, CDR2 YNFKEQ. The V end lost 0 bases, the J end lost 5 bases, and 5 bases lay between the germline ends. CDR3 sequence: CASSQDRDEQYF. As DNA, the CDR3 is TGTGCCAGCAGCCAAGATCGGGACGAGCAGTACTTC.

V usage is TRBV4-2 and J usage is TRBJ2-7, with 8 bases fitting TRBD2. J lost 5 bases, V lost 4 bases, and 13 bases had no gene match. Germline V gene lookup returns CDR1 LGHNA and CDR2 YNFKEQ. The CDR3 spans 16 residues. The DNA for the CDR3 is TGTGCCAGCAGCCCTTTTACAGGAGCGGGAGATAACGAGCAGTACTTC. Protein sequence: CASSPFTGAGDNEQYF.

This clonotype occurred a few times. The CDR3 DNA follows: TGTGCCAGCAGCCGGGACAGGTCAAACAGTGGCACCGGGGAGCTGTTTTTT. It yields the protein CASSRDRSNSGTGELFF. This chain uses TRBV7-8 with TRBJ2-2; 8 nucleotides line up with TRBD1. V shed 5 bases and J 4 bases; nucleotides not matched to a gene: 12. There are 17 residues in the CDR3. Germline CDR1 is SGHVS and CDR2 is FQNEAQ.

The table lists this clonotype with a few counts. The chain combines TRBV20-1 with TRBJ1-2; D perhaps matches TRBD1 (5 bases). CDR1 is DFQATT and CDR2 is SNEGSKA in the germline V gene (reference sequence). The length of the CDR3 is 11 residues. V was trimmed by 7 bases and J by 7 bases, leaving 13 bases between them. The CDR3 sequence: CSVGTAAGYTF. DNA for the CDR3: TGCAGTGTCGGGACTGCGGCTGGCTACACCTTC.

In this sample, this clonotype turned up a few times. V is TRBV6-1 and J is TRBJ2-5, with 10 nucleotides matching TRBD2. The CDR3 runs to 15 residues. J lost 7 bases, V lost 6 bases, and 11 bases had no gene match. Per the germline V gene, CDR1 is MNHNS and CDR2 is SASEGT. The CDR3 protein is CASSHVPSGRVTQYF. DNA of the CDR3: TGTGCCAGCAGCCACGTGCCTAGCGGGAGAGTGACCCAGTACTTC.